Below are 27 T cell receptor beta chains sequenced from a single sample in a study of cytomegalovirus exposure and HLA in healthy donors. A multiplex PCR was run with 60 Vbeta primers and 13 Jbeta primers. Method: immunoSEQ multiplex PCR; TCRdb's copy keeps in-frame clones and lacks some. The repertoire includes approximately 140,000 clones, approximately 84% of them detected once, and approximately 1.7% sits in the top ten. Sequenced material: PBMCs. Source of these receptors: a woman aged 35 to 49 in good health and CMV-seronegative.

The sample holds one count of this clone. The gene calls are TRBV28 and TRBJ1-5; the D gene is possibly TRBD1 (5 bases). The germline V and J ends were trimmed by 3 bases and 3 bases, with 9 bases remaining between them. Germline V gene lookup returns CDR1 MDHEN and CDR2 SYDVKM. The CDR3 is 14 residues long. CDR3 sequence (DNA): TGTGCCAGCAGTTTGGGGGGTTCCAATCAGCCCCAGCATTTT. This gives the protein CASSLGGSNQPQHF.

The J gene is TRBJ1-1, the V gene TRBV9, with D unresolved. This CDR3 spans 13 amino acids. V dropped 4 bases and J dropped 1 base, with 8 bases sitting between them. Per the germline V gene, CDR1 is SGDLS and CDR2 is YYNGEE. The CDR3 coding sequence is TGTGCCAGCAGCTTCGGGAGGAACACTGAAGCTTTCTTT. It yields the protein CASSFGRNTEAFF.

This sequence joins TRBV6-5 and TRBJ2-7, with 7 bases fitting TRBD2. V lost 7 bases and J lost 2; bases outside the gene matches: 5. The CDR3 runs 13 residues. Looked up from germline, CDR1 is MNHEY and CDR2 is SVGAGI. This CDR3 reads CASMGGIAYEQYF. DNA for the CDR3: TGTGCCAGCATGGGGGGGATAGCCTACGAGCAGTACTTC.

The rearrangement joins TRBV9 to TRBJ2-3; perhaps TRBD1 as D (6 bases). Germline CDR1 reads SGDLS; CDR2 reads YYNGEE. The CDR3 runs to 15 residues. V gave up 6 bases and J gave up 6 bases, with 20 bases separating them. CDR3 sequence (DNA): TGTGCCAGCACCGCCGGACAGTTCGAAAGGGATACGCAGTATTTT. This sequence encodes CASTAGQFERDTQYF. The full variable domain, with the rest looked up from reference TRBV9 and TRBJ2-3, is DSGVTQTPKHLITATGQRVTLRCSPRSGDLSVYWYQQSLDQGLQFLIQYYNGEERAKGNILERFSAQQFPDLHSELNLSSLELGDSALYFCASTAGQFERDTQYFGPGTRLTVL.

This chain links TRBV14 with TRBJ1-1; D is undetermined. From germline, CDR1 is SGHDN and CDR2 FVKESK. The CDR3 loop spans 15 amino acids. V shed 3 bases and J shed 3 bases, with 14 bases lying between them. CDR3 sequence (DNA): TGTGCCAGCAGCCACTCCTTATCCGGGGACACTGAAGCTTTCTTT. Protein sequence: CASSHSLSGDTEAFF.

The rearrangement links TRBV5-6 to TRBJ1-2, with D unresolved. CDR1 and CDR2 from the germline V gene are SGHDT and YYEEEE. V lost 0 bases, J lost 8 bases, and 11 bases lay in between. CDR3 length: 13 amino acids. This CDR3 reads CASSLDSLGGYTF. Here the CDR3 DNA reads TGTGCCAGCAGCTTGGACAGCCTTGGGGGCTACACCTTC.

This chain uses TRBV29-1 with TRBJ2-7; 8 bases fit TRBD1. The germline V gene encodes CDR1 SQVTM and CDR2 ANQGSEA. V lost 8 bases and J lost 4; bases outside the gene matches: 4. The CDR3 is made up of 11 amino acids. CDR3 bases: TGCAGCTCCCGACAGGGGTACGAGCAGTACTTC. As protein: CSSRQGYEQYF.

The chain combines TRBV28 with TRBJ2-2, with 13 positions matching TRBD2. CDR1 and CDR2 from the germline V gene are MDHEN and SYDVKM. This CDR3 region has 18 residues. The V gene end was trimmed by 10 bases and the J gene end by 4 bases; junction bases not matched to a gene: 15. The CDR3 DNA reads as TGTGCCACCCTTTATGAGACTAGCGGGAGGTCGGTCACCGGGGAGCTGTTTTTT. Encoded protein: CATLYETSGRSVTGELFF.

The chain has TRBV18 and TRBJ2-1; maybe TRBD1 (5 bases). In germline, CDR1 is KGHSH, CDR2 LQKENI. The CDR3 extends over 16 amino acids. The V end lost 4 bases, the J end lost 0 bases, and 13 bases lay between the germline ends. CDR3 in DNA: TGTGCCAGCTCACGAAACAGGTTAAGCTCCTACAATGAGCAGTTCTTC. As protein: CASSRNRLSSYNEQFF.

The chain employs TRBV28 and TRBJ2-6; D remains unclear. The CDR3 is 16 residues long. Germline CDR1 reads MDHEN; CDR2 reads SYDVKM. V was clipped by 4 bases and J by 3 bases, with 13 bases between them. The CDR3 DNA sequence: TGTGCCAGCAGTTCCATGATCCGGGTTGGGGCCAACGTCCTGACTTTC. Its protein is CASSSMIRVGANVLTF.

The V and J genes are TRBV7-9 and TRBJ1-1; D is perhaps TRBD1 (5 bases). Trimming left V 1 base short and J 4 bases short, with 13 bases between. Germline values: CDR1 SEHNR, CDR2 FQNEAQ (reference sequence). This CDR3 spans 15 amino acids. The CDR3 sequence is CASSLEEKGFTEAFF. The CDR3 DNA follows: TGTGCCAGCAGCTTAGAGGAGAAGGGGTTCACTGAAGCTTTCTTT.

The chain has TRBV7-9 and TRBJ1-6; 10 positions match TRBD1. In germline, CDR1 is SEHNR, CDR2 FQNEAQ (reference sequence). V shed 3 bases and J 7 bases; nucleotides not matched to a gene: 9. This CDR3 contains 17 residues. DNA for the CDR3: TGTGCCAGCAGCTTGACAGGGGGCCTTCTAGCGAATTCACCCCTCCACTTT. This sequence encodes CASSLTGGLLANSPLHF.

Points on this clone: A read error may account for a junction end that differs from germline. The chain is built from TRBV27 and TRBJ2-6; TRBD2 matches 7 bases. Germline V gene data show CDR1 as MNHEY and CDR2 as SMNVEV (reference sequence). The CDR3 runs to 14 residues. The CDR3 loop is CASRELSGANGLTF. For the CDR3, the DNA is TGTGCCAGCAGGGAGTTGAGCGGGGCCAACGGCCTGACTTTC.

This clone was seen a few times. The identical CDR3 is also encoded by other nucleotide sequences in the sample. The chain employs TRBV9 and TRBJ1-4; D is unresolved. The ends were cut back, 0 bases at V and 0 bases at J, with 9 bases in the middle. This CDR3 is 16 amino acids long. The germline gives CDR1 SGDLS, CDR2 YYNGEE. Written as DNA, the CDR3 is TGTGCCAGCAGCGTAGGGGCGGGTGCAACTAATGAAAAACTGTTTTTT. Residues: CASSVGAGATNEKLFF.

Concerning this clone: The junction departs from germline at one end; a sequencing error may be responsible. Here the CDR3 reads CASGGSGANGLTF. The CDR3 DNA is TGTGCTTCCGGGGGGTCTGGGGCCAACGGCCTGACTTTC. This sequence joins TRBV7-9 and TRBJ2-6; 7 nucleotides agree with TRBD2. CDR1 SEHNR and CDR2 FQNEAQ come from the germline V gene (reference sequence). There are 13 residues in the CDR3.

Note on this clone: A junction end diverges from the germline sequence, so it may reflect a read error. The chain couples TRBV28 to TRBJ2-4; a weak D match, TRBD1 (6 bases). Germline loops: CDR1 MDHEN, CDR2 SYDVKM. The CDR3 has 13 amino acids. The DNA of the CDR3 is TGTGCCAGTTCCACAGGGACCAAAAACAGTCAGTACTTC. Translation: CASSTGTKNSQYF.

The gene calls are TRBV5-1 and TRBJ2-4; 7 bases are a match to TRBD1. Germline CDR1 reads SGHRS; CDR2 reads YFSETQ. V was clipped by 3 bases and J by 0 bases; unmatched bases: 3. This CDR3 contains 15 residues. This chain's CDR3 is CASSSGQLAKNIQYF. The CDR3 DNA reads as TGCGCCAGCAGCTCGGGACAGTTAGCCAAAAACATTCAGTACTTC.

J is TRBJ2-2 and V is TRBV5-6; a weak D match, TRBD2 (7 bases). The CDR3 runs to 15 residues. CDR1 and CDR2 from the germline V gene are SGHDT and YYEEEE. With 4 bases removed from V and 4 bases from J, the gap between germline ends came to 14 bases. CDR3 loop: CASSPWGGPTGELFF. The DNA for the CDR3 is TGTGCCAGCAGCCCGTGGGGGGGGCCCACCGGGGAGCTGTTTTTT.

The rearrangement links TRBV11-3 to TRBJ2-2; D might be TRBD1 (6 bases). The CDR3 loop spans 14 amino acids. Germline assignment: CDR1 SGHNT and CDR2 YENEEA. Deletions cut 7 bases from V and 4 bases from J, with 13 bases between. As DNA, the CDR3 is TGTGCCAGCACCCCGGGGACAAGCACCGGGGAGCTGTTTTTT. Protein sequence: CASTPGTSTGELFF.

Notes on this clone: At one boundary the junction diverges from the germline segment, which might be a read error. V gene TRBV27 combines with J gene TRBJ2-6; a weak D match, TRBD1 (6 bases). CDR1 and CDR2 from the germline V gene are MNHEY and SMNVEV (reference sequence). This CDR3 has 17 amino acids. This CDR3 reads CASRLGQPSSGANGLTF. DNA for the CDR3: TGTGCCAGCAGGTTAGGACAGCCGAGCTCTGGGGCCAACGGCCTGACTTTC. Filled out from reference TRBV27 and TRBJ2-6, the complete variable domain reads EAQVTQNPRYLITVTGKKLTVTCSQNMNHEYMSWYRQDPGLGLRQIYYSMNVEVTDKGDVPEGYKVSRKEKRNFPLILESPSPNQTSLYFCASRLGQPSSGANGLTFGAGSRLTVL.

This clone came up once. The rearrangement uses TRBV4-1 and TRBJ2-5; a weak D match, TRBD2 (5 bases). V shed 1 base and J shed 11 bases, with 14 bases lying between them. The CDR3 is 13 residues long. Germline loops: CDR1 MGHRA, CDR2 YSYEKL. Here the CDR3 DNA reads TGCGCCAGCAGCCAAGGAGGGTTCGGGGAGCAGTACTTC. This translates into CASSQGGFGEQYF.

This clone occurred once. CDR3 loop: CASSVAGGSQETQYF. CDR3 in DNA: TGTGCCAGCAGCGTGGCGGGGGGAAGCCAAGAGACCCAGTACTTC. This chain connects TRBV9 to TRBJ2-5; TRBD2 aligns across 8 bases. The CDR3 sequence is 15 residues long. Per the germline V gene, CDR1 is SGDLS and CDR2 is YYNGEE. The trim removed 2 bases at V and 1 base at J, leaving 4 bases unmatched.

The chain employs TRBV12-5 and TRBJ1-3; 7 nucleotides agree with TRBD1. Losses at the gene ends were 0 bases for V and 4 bases for J; bases not matched to a gene: 6. Germline V lookup: CDR1 LGHNT, CDR2 FRNRAP. CDR3 length: 16 amino acids. CDR3 sequence: CASGLVQGTAGNTIYF. DNA for the CDR3: TGTGCTAGTGGTTTGGTACAGGGGACGGCCGGAAACACCATATATTTT.

The rearrangement joins TRBV19 to TRBJ1-5; 9 bases are a match to TRBD1. V was clipped by 2 bases and J by 7 bases; unmatched bases: 6. This CDR3 is built from 15 residues. CDR1 is LNHDA and CDR2 is SQIVND in the germline V gene (reference sequence). The CDR3 sequence is CASSIRDRDNQPQHF. The DNA of the CDR3 is TGTGCCAGTAGTATAAGGGACAGGGATAACCAGCCCCAGCATTTT. The complete variable domain, with remaining parts taken from reference TRBV19 and TRBJ1-5, reads DGGITQSPKYLFRKEGQNVTLSCEQNLNHDAMYWYRQDPGQGLRLIYYSQIVNDFQKGDIAEGYSVSREKKESFPLTVTSAQKNPTAFYLCASSIRDRDNQPQHFGDGTRLSIL.

V usage is TRBV2 and J usage is TRBJ1-6, with TRBD1 matching 8 bases. The CDR3 is 18 amino acids. After removal of 1 base from V and 11 bases from J, the junction contained 16 bases not matched to a gene. Germline loops: CDR1 SNHLY, CDR2 FYNNEI. The CDR3 loop reads CASSEGLGQEGPSPPLHF. Written as DNA, the CDR3 is TGTGCCAGCAGTGAAGGGTTGGGACAGGAAGGGCCGAGCCCACCCCTCCACTTT.

The rearrangement joins TRBV19 to TRBJ2-7, with 7 bases fitting TRBD1. V trimming: 0 bases; J trimming: 3 bases; junction bases outside the gene matches: 8. Germline V gene lookup returns CDR1 LNHDA and CDR2 SQIVND (reference sequence). This CDR3 is 16 amino acids long. The CDR3 nucleotides read TGTGCCAGTAGTATAGATCGTAACGCAGGGGGCTACGAGCAGTACTTC. Its translation is CASSIDRNAGGYEQYF.

This chain joins TRBV19 and TRBJ2-7; TRBD1 matches at 7 bases. The CDR3 is 13 amino acids. The germline V gene encodes CDR1 LNHDA and CDR2 SQIVND (reference sequence). V lost 1 base to trimming and J lost 4 bases; unmatched junction nucleotides: 1. In DNA form, the CDR3 reads TGTGCCAGTAGTATAGGGGGACAGTACGAGCAGTACTTC. Its protein product is CASSIGGQYEQYF.